One sample yielded the 20 T cell receptor beta chains listed below, sequenced in a study of human thymus T cells. Resections removed during corrective heart surgery provided the thymus tissue used. Sequencing was performed with immunoSEQ multiplex PCR; in TCRdb, only in-frame clones are kept and a portion is missing. This table holds some 120,000 clones, more than 90% found once. Sequencing was done on a sample of thymus tissue. All receptors come from a boy less than two years old with a congenital heart defect but otherwise immunologically healthy.

V is TRBV28 and J is TRBJ2-7; 8 bases map to TRBD1. The germline V gene encodes CDR1 MDHEN and CDR2 SYDVKM. The CDR3 is 17 amino acids. J gave up 1 base and V 4 bases, and 12 bases lay outside the gene matches. CDR3 sequence reads: CASSSFPRDRLSYEQYF. Here the CDR3 DNA reads TGTGCCAGCAGTTCATTTCCCCGGGACAGGCTATCCTACGAGCAGTACTTC. Full variable domain (rest looked up from reference TRBV28 and TRBJ2-7): DVKVTQSSRYLVKRTGEKVFLECVQDMDHENMFWYRQDPGLGLRLIYFSYDVKMKEKGDIPEGYSVSREKKERFSLILESASTNQTSMYLCASSSFPRDRLSYEQYFGPGTRLTVT.

V gene TRBV30 combines with J gene TRBJ1-1; D possibly corresponds to TRBD1 (5 bases). V lost 5 bases and J 4 bases, leaving 11 bases between the germline ends. CDR3 length: 12 residues. Per the germline V gene, CDR1 is GTSNPN and CDR2 is SVGIG (reference sequence). DNA for the CDR3: TGTGCCTGGCATGGAAGGGGCACTGAAGCTTTCTTT. This encodes CAWHGRGTEAFF.

The chain uses TRBV28 and TRBJ2-1, with no clear D. This CDR3 is 17 amino acids long. Germline V gene lookup returns CDR1 MDHEN and CDR2 SYDVKM. V lost 5 bases and J 0 bases, leaving 17 bases between the germline ends. DNA of the CDR3: TGTGCCAGCAGTCCCCCCATGCGGCCTGACTCCTACAATGAGCAGTTCTTC. This translates into CASSPPMRPDSYNEQFF.

The chain carries TRBV5-6 and TRBJ1-5; D ambiguous. V was clipped by 4 bases and J by 0 bases, with 11 bases between them. Germline CDR1 is SGHDT and CDR2 is YYEEEE. The CDR3 sequence is 15 residues long. The CDR3 region has the DNA TGTGCCAGCAGCATCCGGGGAGCTAGCAATCAGCCCCAGCATTTT. Translated: CASSIRGASNQPQHF. The full variable domain, in which reference TRBV5-6 and TRBJ1-5 provide the parts outside the CDR3, is DAGVTQSPTHLIKTRGQQVTLRCSPKSGHDTVSWYQQALGQGPQFIFQYYEEEERQRGNFPDRFSGHQFPNYSSELNVNALLLGDSALYLCASSIRGASNQPQHFGDGTRLSIL.

The V call is TRBV13, the J call TRBJ1-6, with D possibly matching TRBD1 (5 bases). Trimming stripped 4 bases from V and 5 bases from J, with 15 bases between. Germline V gene lookup returns CDR1 PRHDT and CDR2 FYEKMQ (reference sequence). The CDR3 is 16 residues long. The CDR3 region has the DNA TGTGCCAGCAGCTCCCCACGACAGCGGCATAATTCACCCCTCCACTTT. As protein: CASSSPRQRHNSPLHF.

The chain links TRBV9 to TRBJ1-2; no reliable D call. The CDR3 spans 14 residues. Germline CDR1 reads SGDLS; CDR2 reads YYNGEE. V was trimmed by 1 base and J by 5 bases, leaving 12 bases between them. Written as DNA, the CDR3 is TGTGCCAGCAGCGTAAACTCCGGGTGGTATGGCTACACCTTC. Amino acids: CASSVNSGWYGYTF.

This chain links TRBV10-3 with TRBJ1-1; D unresolved. Trimming shortened V by 0 bases and J by 7 bases, and 12 bases separated the two germline ends. This CDR3 region has 14 residues. Germline CDR1 and CDR2: ENHRY and SYGVKD. The CDR3 here is CAISESKGRSEAFF. The CDR3 coding sequence is TGTGCCATCAGTGAGTCGAAAGGGCGGAGTGAAGCTTTCTTT.

CDR3 in amino acids: CASRVLYPDRPSNYGYTF. As DNA, the CDR3 is TGTGCCAGCAGAGTACTTTATCCGGACAGACCTTCTAACTATGGCTACACCTTC. The gene calls are TRBV9 and TRBJ1-2, with TRBD1 as a possible D gene (6 bases). Trimming stripped 5 bases from V and 0 bases from J, with 23 bases between. Germline V gene sequence: CDR1 SGDLS, CDR2 YYNGEE. The CDR3 extends over 18 amino acids.

This chain links TRBV7-2 with TRBJ2-1; TRBD2 aligns across 8 bases. With 1 base clipped from V and 5 bases from J, the junction kept 1 base outside the gene matches. Germline lookup yields CDR1 SGHTA and CDR2 FQGNSA. This CDR3 region has 14 residues. CDR3 in DNA: TGTGCCAGCAGCTTAGGCGGGGGGAACAATGAGCAGTTCTTC. Encoded protein: CASSLGGGNNEQFF.

The chain recombines TRBV19 with TRBJ1-2, with TRBD1 matching 10 bases. V gave up 6 bases and J gave up 7 bases; unmatched junction bases: 2. Per germline, CDR1 LNHDA and CDR2 SQIVND (reference sequence). The CDR3 runs to 12 residues. The CDR3 spells CASRGQGSGYTF. The CDR3 region has the DNA TGTGCCAGTAGGGGACAGGGGAGTGGCTACACCTTC.

J is TRBJ2-2 and V is TRBV30; 8 bases fit TRBD1. The CDR3 loop spans 17 amino acids. After removal of 3 bases from V and 0 bases from J, the junction contained 9 bases not matched to a gene. In germline, CDR1 is GTSNPN, CDR2 SVGIG (reference sequence). CDR3 region: CAWRAPRTGPNTGELFF. CDR3 nucleotide sequence: TGTGCCTGGAGGGCACCTCGGACAGGGCCGAACACCGGGGAGCTGTTTTTT.

This chain links TRBV27 with TRBJ2-4; the D gene is possibly TRBD1 (7 bases). CDR3 length: 16 amino acids. CDR1 and CDR2 from the germline V gene are MNHEY and SMNVEV (reference sequence). V lost 3 bases and J lost 0, with 12 bases in between. In DNA form, the CDR3 reads TGTGCCAGCAGTTTCGGCAGGGGGGTAGCCAAAAACATTCAGTACTTC. It translates to CASSFGRGVAKNIQYF.

The V call is TRBV19, the J call TRBJ1-2; D call uncertain. Germline V gene sequence: CDR1 LNHDA, CDR2 SQIVND (reference sequence). CDR3 size: 13 residues. V shed 1 base and J shed 10 bases, with 13 bases lying between them. In DNA, the CDR3 is TGTGCCAGTAGTATAGTGGGCAACAGATACTACACCTTC. Translation: CASSIVGNRYYTF.

This clone was seen only once. The rearrangement joins TRBV28 to TRBJ2-7; tentative D call: TRBD1 (5 bases). The CDR3 has 13 amino acids. The germline V gene encodes CDR1 MDHEN and CDR2 SYDVKM. The V and J ends lost 5 bases and 5 bases respectively, with 13 bases between them. CDR3: CASSQKGKNEQYF. The CDR3 DNA follows: TGTGCCAGCAGTCAAAAGGGGAAAAACGAGCAGTACTTC.

The chain recombines TRBV7-9 with TRBJ1-5; 9 positions match TRBD1. CDR3 size: 16 residues. The ends lost 4 bases at V and 4 bases at J; junction bases unmatched: 8. Germline CDR1 reads SEHNR; CDR2 reads FQNEAQ (reference sequence). The CDR3 region is CASSSETGGGNQPQHF. CDR3 DNA: TGTGCCAGCAGCTCCGAAACAGGGGGCGGGAATCAGCCCCAGCATTTT.

The chain has TRBV9 and TRBJ1-4, with 7 bases lining up with TRBD1. The trim removed 4 bases at V and 8 bases at J, leaving 2 bases unmatched. From germline, CDR1 is SGDLS and CDR2 YYNGEE. The CDR3 spans 12 residues. DNA of the CDR3: TGTGCCAGCAGCCGGGACAGCGAAAAACTGTTTTTT. Its translation: CASSRDSEKLFF.

This clone was found once. CDR3 in amino acids: CASSTKNQPQHF. DNA of the CDR3: TGTGCCAGCAGTACGAAGAATCAGCCCCAGCATTTT. The V and J genes are TRBV25-1 and TRBJ1-5; D remains ambiguous. Germline V gene data show CDR1 as MGHDK and CDR2 as SYGVNS. CDR3 length: 12 amino acids. Trimming cost V 5 bases and J 4 bases, with 6 bases left between them.

This clone was counted a single time. The V call is TRBV14, the J call TRBJ2-2; 8 bases are shared with TRBD1. CDR1 SGHDN and CDR2 FVKESK come from the germline V gene. V gave up 4 bases and J gave up 6 bases; unmatched junction bases: 10. The CDR3 totals 16 residues. CDR3 sequence (DNA): TGTGCCAGCAGCCTAATATCGGTACAGGGGGCCGGGGAGCTGTTTTTT. Its translation: CASSLISVQGAGELFF.

This clone came up once. This sequence joins TRBV6-1 and TRBJ2-2; D could derive from TRBD1 or TRBD2 (5 bases each). The CDR3 is 16 amino acids. Trimming removed 1 base from V and 3 bases from J, with 12 bases in between. CDR1 and CDR2 from the germline V gene are MNHNS and SASEGT. The CDR3 DNA is TGTGCCAGCAGTGAAGTGGTCTGGGGACACACCGGGGAGCTGTTTTTT. This encodes CASSEVVWGHTGELFF.

The chain uses TRBV28 and TRBJ1-5, with 10 bases aligning to TRBD1. The CDR3 runs 16 residues. Germline V gene lookup returns CDR1 MDHEN and CDR2 SYDVKM. The V gene end was trimmed by 6 bases and the J gene end by 0 bases; junction bases not matched to a gene: 5. The CDR3 loop reads CASRGQGGYSNQPQHF. DNA for the CDR3: TGTGCCAGCAGAGGACAGGGGGGATATAGCAATCAGCCCCAGCATTTT.